The 30 T cell receptor beta chains given below trace back to one sample, sequenced in a study of low-dose radiotherapy and immunotherapy resistance in tumors. With TRAV- and TRBV-specific primers, first-strand cDNA was made, covering the alpha and beta chains. A roughly 20-cycle PCR with a constant-region primer and V-primer adapter amplified TCRs. Using its own MiXCR run on the reads, TCRdb lists one record per CDR3 protein. The sample lists around 20,000 distinct CDR3 sequences, approximately 74% seen once, with 10% to 12% in the top ten. The receptors derive from a human donor with advanced metastatic prostate, ovarian, gallbladder or colorectal cancer (not recorded which). This table probably holds off-target reads from a library built for another chain.

V gene TRBV12-3 or TRBV12-4 combines with J gene TRBJ1-2; TRBD1 matches at 7 bases. J gave up 3 bases and V 6 bases, and 10 bases lay outside the gene matches. The CDR3 sequence is 15 residues long. The CDR3 reads CASSTLGGTDYGYTF. The CDR3 DNA follows: TGTGCCAGCAGCACGTTAGGGGGGACAGACTATGGCTACACCTTC.

This chain uses TRBV5-6 with TRBJ2-7, with a possible D match to TRBD1 (5 bases). The CDR3 is 15 amino acids. Between the trimmed V and J ends, which lost 4 bases and 3 bases, there was a span of 17 bases. Germline CDR1 is SGHDT and CDR2 is YYEEEE. The CDR3 region is CASSQVGQLSYEQYF. The CDR3 bases are TGTGCCAGCAGCCAGGTGGGGCAGCTTAGCTACGAGCAGTACTTC.

The chain employs TRBV13 and TRBJ1-5; no reliable D call. V was cut by 8 bases and J by 0 bases, with 8 bases left in between. Germline CDR1 is PRHDT and CDR2 is FYEKMQ (reference sequence). The CDR3 totals 13 residues. For the CDR3, the DNA is TGTGCCAGCGGAGGCGATAGCAATCAGCCCCAGCATTTT. It yields the protein CASGGDSNQPQHF.

The rearrangement links TRBV5-5 to TRBJ2-2; TRBD2 agrees at 8 bases. The CDR3 contains 16 residues. V was clipped by 2 bases and J by 4 bases; unmatched bases: 7. The germline V gene encodes CDR1 SGHKS and CDR2 YYEKEE (reference sequence). CDR3 residues: CASSFTAGGATGELFF. The CDR3 bases are TGTGCCAGCAGCTTTACGGCGGGGGGCGCCACCGGGGAGCTGTTTTTT.

DNA of the CDR3: TGTGCCAGCAGCTTCGTTGGGGGGACTGAGCAGTTCTTC. Its translation is CASSFVGGTEQFF. V gene TRBV7-9 combines with J gene TRBJ2-1; the D gene is possibly TRBD2 (6 bases). Germline V CDR1 and CDR2: SEHNR, FQNEAQ (reference sequence). This CDR3 has 13 amino acids. V lost 3 bases and J 9 bases, leaving 12 bases between the germline ends.

This clonotype appeared a few times. J is TRBJ2-1 and V is TRBV7-2; TRBD2 might be the D (6 bases). In germline, CDR1 is SGHTA, CDR2 FQGNSA. The CDR3 totals 14 residues. V lost 4 bases to trimming and J lost 2 bases, with 9 bases between them. The CDR3 is CASSSRLAYNEQFF. The DNA of the CDR3 is TGTGCCAGCAGCTCTCGACTAGCCTACAATGAGCAGTTCTTC.

This clonotype was recorded once. The chain links TRBV7-9 to TRBJ1-1, with D uncertain. This CDR3 has 14 amino acids. Germline CDR1 and CDR2: SEHNR and FQNEAQ (reference sequence). Trimming pared 4 bases from V and 6 bases from J, leaving 15 bases between. The CDR3, as DNA: TGTGCCAGCAGCTCAGAGGGCCTGGAACCTGAAGCTTTCTTT. Translating gives CASSSEGLEPEAFF.

The rearrangement joins TRBV5-1 to TRBJ2-3, with TRBD2 identical over 9 bases. The CDR3 length is 15 residues. CDR1 and CDR2 (germline): SGHRS, YFSETQ. V shed 4 bases, J shed 2 bases, and the junction held 5 bases outside the gene matches. Written as DNA, the CDR3 is TGCGCCAGCAGCAGAGCGGGGGGTAACACAGATACGCAGTATTTT. This codes for CASSRAGGNTDTQYF.

The table lists this clonotype with a few counts. This chain uses TRBV5-4 with TRBJ1-2; D not certain. The CDR3 spans 13 residues. Per germline, CDR1 SGHNT and CDR2 YYREEE (reference sequence). V lost 2 bases and J lost 1, with 6 bases in between. As DNA, the CDR3 is TGTGCCAGCAGCTTAGACAATAACTATGGCTACACCTTC. This gives the protein CASSLDNNYGYTF.

The chain employs TRBV12-3 or TRBV12-4 and TRBJ2-1; tentative D call: TRBD1 (6 bases). The length of the CDR3 is 13 residues. Trimming removed 2 bases from V and 7 bases from J, with 9 bases in between. The CDR3: CASSLWGPNEQFF. Here the CDR3 DNA reads TGTGCCAGCAGTTTATGGGGGCCGAATGAGCAGTTCTTC.

This chain connects TRBV5-1 to TRBJ1-5; a possible D gene is TRBD1 (5 bases). The germline V and J ends were trimmed by 0 bases and 6 bases, with 13 bases remaining between them. Germline V CDR1 and CDR2: SGHRS, YFSETQ. This CDR3 comprises 15 residues. CDR3 coding DNA: TGCGCCAGCAGCTTGGATGGGGACGGGGTTCAGCCCCAGCATTTT. Protein: CASSLDGDGVQPQHF.

V gene TRBV29-1 combines with J gene TRBJ1-1; TRBD1 is a possible D gene (5 bases). Trimming left V 1 base short and J 4 bases short, with 10 bases between. The germline V gene encodes CDR1 SQVTM and CDR2 ANQGSEA. The CDR3 is 13 amino acids. Written as DNA, the CDR3 is TGCAGCGTTGAAGTTGGGGGATCCACTGAAGCTTTCTTT. Its translation is CSVEVGGSTEAFF.

As regards this clonotype: The junction differs from germline at one of its ends, possibly a read error. The chain links TRBV6-1 to TRBJ2-3; D not resolved. Germline V gene data show CDR1 as MNHNS and CDR2 as SASEGT. There are 13 residues in the CDR3. CDR3 sequence reads: CVSSYASTDTQYF. The CDR3 DNA reads as TGTGTCAGCAGTTACGCTAGCACAGATACGCAGTATTTT.

The chain combines TRBV28 with TRBJ2-5, with D maybe TRBD2 (5 bases). V lost 4 bases and J lost 5, with 14 bases in between. There are 14 residues in the CDR3. In germline, CDR1 is MDHEN, CDR2 SYDVKM. This CDR3 reads CASSSLVFGETQYF. DNA of the CDR3: TGTGCCAGCAGTTCACTAGTTTTCGGGGAGACCCAGTACTTC.

The chain has TRBV7-3 and TRBJ2-2; 7 nucleotides agree with TRBD2. The V gene's germline CDR1 is SGHTA and CDR2 FQGTGA. With V trimmed by 2 bases and J by 1 base, 10 bases remained unmatched. There are 18 residues in the CDR3. This CDR3 reads CASSLYVGGRGNTGELFF. CDR3 sequence (DNA): TGTGCCAGCAGCTTATATGTGGGAGGGCGGGGGAACACCGGGGAGCTGTTTTTT.

There are a few counts of this clonotype. V gene TRBV6-1 combines with J gene TRBJ2-2; unclear D gene. The CDR3 totals 14 residues. Germline V CDR1 and CDR2: MNHNS, SASEGT. Deletions cut 8 bases from V and 2 bases from J, with 12 bases between. CDR3 in amino acids: CASAGYRNTGELFF. The CDR3 DNA sequence: TGTGCCAGCGCTGGGTACCGAAACACCGGGGAGCTGTTTTTT.

The chain uses TRBV18 and TRBJ1-1; tentative D call: TRBD1 (5 bases). Trimming shortened V by 5 bases and J by 5 bases, and 12 bases separated the two germline ends. CDR1 is KGHSH and CDR2 is LQKENI in the germline V gene. The CDR3 runs 13 residues. The CDR3 protein is CASSGTASTEAFF. CDR3 nucleotide sequence: TGTGCCAGCTCAGGGACGGCGAGTACTGAAGCTTTCTTT.

The genes are TRBV5-1 and TRBJ1-1, with 11 bases lining up with TRBD1. In germline, CDR1 is SGHRS, CDR2 YFSETQ. Trimming at V came to 0 bases and at J to 0 bases, leaving 10 bases not matched to a gene. The CDR3 has 19 amino acids. The CDR3 region has the DNA TGCGCCAGCAGCTTGGGGACAGGGGGCGCGATTCCTATGAACACTGAAGCTTTCTTT. As protein: CASSLGTGGAIPMNTEAFF.

The chain has TRBV6-1 and TRBJ2-2, with 10 bases identical to TRBD1. The germline V gene has CDR1 MNHNS and CDR2 SASEGT. The CDR3 is 15 amino acids. The V and J ends lost 6 bases and 6 bases, in that order; junction bases with no gene match: 7. The CDR3 region has the DNA TGTGCCAGCAGCCCACGACAGGGGGCGGCCGGGGAGCTGTTTTTT. It translates to CASSPRQGAAGELFF.

The rearrangement links TRBV12-3 or TRBV12-4 to TRBJ2-2; TRBD2 agrees at 10 bases. This CDR3 spans 14 amino acids. V lost 6 bases, J lost 4 bases, and 2 bases stayed unmatched. In DNA form, the CDR3 reads TGTGCCAGCAGGCGACTAGCGGGCACCGGGGAGCTGTTTTTT. Amino acids: CASRRLAGTGELFF.

The J gene is TRBJ2-1, the V gene TRBV6-2 or TRBV6-3, with D hard to call. The germline gives CDR1 MNHEY, CDR2 SVGEGT. The V end lost 4 bases, the J end lost 6 bases, and 4 bases lay between the germline ends. This CDR3 comprises 11 residues. CDR3 amino acids: CASSWGNEQFF. The CDR3 DNA reads TGTGCCAGCAGTTGGGGCAATGAGCAGTTCTTC.

The V and J genes are TRBV7-6 and TRBJ1-4, with D unresolved. There are 15 residues in the CDR3. With 0 bases removed from V and 4 bases from J, the gap between germline ends came to 9 bases. Germline V gives CDR1 SGHVS, CDR2 FNYEAQ. CDR3 region: CASSLAGADNEKLFF. The DNA of the CDR3 is TGTGCCAGCAGCTTAGCGGGAGCGGATAATGAAAAACTGTTTTTT.

This chain uses TRBV6-2 or TRBV6-3 with TRBJ2-1, with unresolved D. V dropped 6 bases and J dropped 10 bases, with 25 bases sitting between them. The V gene's germline CDR1 is MNHEY and CDR2 SVGEGT. The CDR3 is 16 residues long. The CDR3 DNA reads as TGTGCCAGCAGCTATCAGCAAACGTTAGGGTTGTGGGAGCAGTTCTTC. Protein sequence: CASSYQQTLGLWEQFF.

CDR3 protein: CSVRPAGVYEQYF. CDR3 coding DNA: TGCAGCGTTCGCCCAGCGGGAGTATACGAGCAGTACTTC. The chain uses TRBV29-1 and TRBJ2-7, with 8 nucleotides matching TRBD2. Germline CDR1 and CDR2: SQVTM and ANQGSEA. CDR3 length: 13 residues. V shed 5 bases, J shed 4 bases, and the junction held 7 bases outside the gene matches.

The V call is TRBV7-3, the J call TRBJ2-1; TRBD1 or TRBD2 may be the D gene (7 bases each). Germline loops: CDR1 SGHTA, CDR2 FQGTGA. V gave up 5 bases and J gave up 11 bases, with 13 bases separating them. The CDR3 length is 12 residues. The CDR3 is CASSPGGDQQFF. As DNA, the CDR3 is TGTGCCAGCAGCCCAGGGGGGGATCAGCAGTTCTTC.

This clonotype was detected only once. J is TRBJ1-2 and V is TRBV4-2; weak D call: TRBD1 (6 bases). The CDR3 totals 14 residues. V lost 0 bases and J 1 base, leaving 6 bases between the germline ends. CDR1 LGHNA and CDR2 YNFKEQ come from the germline V gene. The CDR3 DNA sequence: TGTGCCAGCAGCCAAGAGGACAGTAACTATGGCTACACCTTC. Protein product: CASSQEDSNYGYTF.

The chain uses TRBV2 and TRBJ2-7, with 10 positions matching TRBD1. The CDR3 has 15 amino acids. The trim removed 7 bases at V and 1 base at J, leaving 7 bases unmatched. Germline V CDR1 and CDR2: SNHLY, FYNNEI. The CDR3 DNA reads as TGTGCCAGCACCCGGGACAGGGGACCGTCCTACGAGCAGTACTTC. Amino acid sequence: CASTRDRGPSYEQYF.

This rearrangement joins TRBV18 to TRBJ2-4; 7 nucleotides match TRBD1. Germline V gene lookup returns CDR1 KGHSH and CDR2 LQKENI. The CDR3 has 13 amino acids. V lost 9 bases and J lost 5; bases outside the gene matches: 7. CDR3 bases: TGTGCCAGTACACAGGGGCGTCAAAACATTCAGTACTTC. Protein product: CASTQGRQNIQYF.

In its sample, this clonotype was seen a few times. The rearrangement links TRBV28 to TRBJ2-2; the D call may be TRBD1 or TRBD2 (5 bases each). The CDR3 consists of 17 residues. Germline V lookup: CDR1 MDHEN, CDR2 SYDVKM. V was cut by 6 bases and J by 1 base, with 18 bases left in between. CDR3 loop: CASSNPWRGVNTGELFF. For the CDR3, the DNA is TGTGCCAGCAGCAACCCCTGGAGAGGGGTGAACACCGGGGAGCTGTTTTTT.

The chain combines TRBV28 with TRBJ2-5; D possibly uses TRBD1 or TRBD2 (7 bases each). Per germline, CDR1 MDHEN and CDR2 SYDVKM. V dropped 6 bases and J dropped 4 bases, with 9 bases sitting between them. This CDR3 spans 12 amino acids. The CDR3 here is CASSRGGETQYF. CDR3 coding DNA: TGTGCCAGCAGCAGGGGGGGAGAGACCCAGTACTTC.